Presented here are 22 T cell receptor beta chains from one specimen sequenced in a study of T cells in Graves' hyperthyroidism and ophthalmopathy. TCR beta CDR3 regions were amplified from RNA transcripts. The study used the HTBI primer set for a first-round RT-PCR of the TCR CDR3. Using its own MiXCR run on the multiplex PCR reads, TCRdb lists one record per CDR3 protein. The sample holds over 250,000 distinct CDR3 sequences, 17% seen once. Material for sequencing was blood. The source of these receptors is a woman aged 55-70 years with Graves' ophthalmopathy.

The CDR3 loop is CASSITGYNEQFF. The CDR3 nucleotides read TGTGCCAGTAGTATCACAGGGTACAATGAGCAGTTCTTC. The gene calls are TRBV19 and TRBJ2-1, with D possibly being TRBD1 (6 bases). Germline V gene sequence: CDR1 LNHDA, CDR2 SQIVND (reference sequence). The CDR3 consists of 13 residues. V was pared by 3 bases and J by 4 bases, with 7 bases between.

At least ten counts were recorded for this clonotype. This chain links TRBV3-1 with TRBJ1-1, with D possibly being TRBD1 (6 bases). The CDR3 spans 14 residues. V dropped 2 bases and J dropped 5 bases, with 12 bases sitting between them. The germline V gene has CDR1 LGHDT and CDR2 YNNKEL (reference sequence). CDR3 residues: CASSQRGLKTEAFF. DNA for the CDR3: TGTGCCAGCAGCCAAAGGGGGTTAAAGACTGAAGCTTTCTTT.

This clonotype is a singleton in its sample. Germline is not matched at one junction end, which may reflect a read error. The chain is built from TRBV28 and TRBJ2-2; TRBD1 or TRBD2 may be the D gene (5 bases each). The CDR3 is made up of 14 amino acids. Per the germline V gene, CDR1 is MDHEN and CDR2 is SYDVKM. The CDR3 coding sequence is TGTGCCAGCAGTCGACAGCCTTACACCGGGGAGCTGTCTTTT. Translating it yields CASSRQPYTGELSF.

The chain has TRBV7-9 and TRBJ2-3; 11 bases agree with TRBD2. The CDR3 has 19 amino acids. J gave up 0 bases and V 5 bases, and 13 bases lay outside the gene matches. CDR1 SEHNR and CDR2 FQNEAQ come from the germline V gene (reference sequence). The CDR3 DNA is TGTGCCAGCAGCGTCCCCCCGGGACTAGCGGTTCCCAGCACAGATACGCAGTATTTT. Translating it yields CASSVPPGLAVPSTDTQYF.

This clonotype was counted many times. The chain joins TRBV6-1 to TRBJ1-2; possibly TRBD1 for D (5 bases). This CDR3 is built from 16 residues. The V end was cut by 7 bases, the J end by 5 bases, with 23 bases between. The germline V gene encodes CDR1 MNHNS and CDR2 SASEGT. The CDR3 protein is CASTTSSRGWEYGYTF. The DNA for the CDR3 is TGTGCCAGCACCACGTCCTCACGGGGCTGGGAGTATGGCTACACCTTC.

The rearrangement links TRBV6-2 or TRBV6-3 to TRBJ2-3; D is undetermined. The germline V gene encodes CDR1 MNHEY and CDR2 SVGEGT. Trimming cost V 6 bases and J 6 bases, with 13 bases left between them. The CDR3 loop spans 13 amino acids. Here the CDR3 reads CASSRLAFDTQYF. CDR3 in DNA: TGTGCCAGCAGCCGGTTAGCCTTCGATACGCAGTATTTT.

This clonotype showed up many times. The CDR3 DNA sequence: TGTGCCAGTGTCGGGGGCGAAGAAGCTTTCTTT. Translated: CASVGGEEAFF. The chain couples TRBV7-9 to TRBJ1-1; possibly TRBD1 for D (6 bases). Germline V gives CDR1 SEHNR, CDR2 FQNEAQ (reference sequence). This CDR3 contains 11 residues. Trimming took 9 bases from V and 8 from J, leaving 13 bases between them.

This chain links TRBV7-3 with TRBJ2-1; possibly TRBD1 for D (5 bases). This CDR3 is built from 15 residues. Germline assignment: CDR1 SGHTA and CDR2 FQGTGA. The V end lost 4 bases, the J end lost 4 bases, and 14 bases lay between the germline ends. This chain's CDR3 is CASSSGPTKYNEQFF. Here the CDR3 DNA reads TGTGCCAGCAGCTCAGGGCCCACCAAGTACAATGAGCAGTTCTTC.

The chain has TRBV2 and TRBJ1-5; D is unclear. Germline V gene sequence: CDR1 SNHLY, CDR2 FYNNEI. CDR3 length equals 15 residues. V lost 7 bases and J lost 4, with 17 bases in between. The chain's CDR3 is CASKKGQQGNQPQHF. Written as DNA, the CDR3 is TGTGCCAGCAAAAAAGGGCAGCAAGGAAATCAGCCCCAGCATTTT.

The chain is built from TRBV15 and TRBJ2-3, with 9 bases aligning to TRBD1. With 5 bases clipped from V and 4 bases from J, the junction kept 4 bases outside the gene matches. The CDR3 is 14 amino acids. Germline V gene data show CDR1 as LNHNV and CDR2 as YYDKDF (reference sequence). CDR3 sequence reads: CATSGGQGPDTQYF. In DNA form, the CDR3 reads TGTGCCACCAGCGGGGGACAGGGCCCAGATACGCAGTATTTT.

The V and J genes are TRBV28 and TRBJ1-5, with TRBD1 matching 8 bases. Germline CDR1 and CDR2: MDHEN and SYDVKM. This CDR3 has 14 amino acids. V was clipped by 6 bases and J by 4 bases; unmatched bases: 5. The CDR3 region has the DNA TGTGCCAGCAGCTCAGGGGGCCCTAATCAGCCCCAGCATTTT. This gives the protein CASSSGGPNQPQHF.

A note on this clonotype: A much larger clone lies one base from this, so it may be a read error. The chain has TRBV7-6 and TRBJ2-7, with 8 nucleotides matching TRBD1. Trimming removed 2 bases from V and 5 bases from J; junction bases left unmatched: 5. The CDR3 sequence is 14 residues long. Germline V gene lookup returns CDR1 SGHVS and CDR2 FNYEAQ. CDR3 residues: CASSLTRTGNEQYF. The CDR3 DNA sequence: TGTGCCAGCAGCTTAACAAGGACAGGGAACGAGCAGTACTTC.

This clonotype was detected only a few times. The CDR3 here is CASSSEQGNLETQYF. The CDR3 nucleotides are TGCGCCAGCAGCTCAGAACAGGGGAACTTGGAGACCCAGTACTTC. The rearrangement joins TRBV5-1 to TRBJ2-5, with 7 bases lining up with TRBD1. The CDR3 has 15 amino acids. CDR1 is SGHRS and CDR2 is YFSETQ in the germline V gene. V shed 3 bases, J shed 5 bases, and the junction held 10 bases outside the gene matches.

CDR3 region: CASSRNTAPILAGANVLTF. CDR3 nucleotides: TGTGCCAGCTCACGGAACACGGCCCCCATTTTAGCTGGGGCCAACGTCCTGACTTTC. V is TRBV18 and J is TRBJ2-6; D not certain. V shed 4 bases and J shed 2 bases, with 21 bases lying between them. Germline V CDR1 and CDR2: KGHSH, LQKENI. CDR3 length equals 19 residues.

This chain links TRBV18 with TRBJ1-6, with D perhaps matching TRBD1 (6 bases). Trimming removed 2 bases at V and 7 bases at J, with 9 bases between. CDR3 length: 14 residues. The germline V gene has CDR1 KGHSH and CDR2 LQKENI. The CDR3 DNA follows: TGTGCCAGCTCACCAGACAGGAGGAATTCACCCCTCCACTTT. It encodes CASSPDRRNSPLHF.

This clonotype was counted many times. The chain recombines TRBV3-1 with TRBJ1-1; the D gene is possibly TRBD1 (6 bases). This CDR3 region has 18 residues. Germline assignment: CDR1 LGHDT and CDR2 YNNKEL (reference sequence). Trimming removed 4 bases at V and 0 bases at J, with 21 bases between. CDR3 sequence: CASSPGDGGSKMNTEAFF. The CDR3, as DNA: TGTGCCAGCAGCCCCGGGGATGGGGGCTCGAAGATGAACACTGAAGCTTTCTTT.

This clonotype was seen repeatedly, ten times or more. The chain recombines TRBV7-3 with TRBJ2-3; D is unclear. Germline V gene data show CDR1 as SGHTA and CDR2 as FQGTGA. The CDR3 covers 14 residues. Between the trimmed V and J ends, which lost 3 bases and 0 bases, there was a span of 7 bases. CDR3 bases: TGTGCCAGCAGCTTGACCAAAAGCACAGATACGCAGTATTTT. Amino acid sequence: CASSLTKSTDTQYF.

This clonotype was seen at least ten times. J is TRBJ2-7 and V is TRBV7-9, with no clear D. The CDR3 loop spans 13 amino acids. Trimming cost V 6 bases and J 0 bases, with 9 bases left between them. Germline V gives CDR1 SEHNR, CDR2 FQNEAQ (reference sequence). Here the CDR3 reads CASSPGYSYEQYF. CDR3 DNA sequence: TGTGCCAGCAGTCCCGGGTACTCCTACGAGCAGTACTTC.

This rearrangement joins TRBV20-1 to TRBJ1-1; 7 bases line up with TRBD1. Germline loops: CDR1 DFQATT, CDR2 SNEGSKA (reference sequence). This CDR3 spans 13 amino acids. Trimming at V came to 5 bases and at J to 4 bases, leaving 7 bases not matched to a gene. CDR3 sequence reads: CSALRQGATEAFF. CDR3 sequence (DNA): TGCAGTGCTCTAAGACAGGGTGCCACTGAAGCTTTCTTT.

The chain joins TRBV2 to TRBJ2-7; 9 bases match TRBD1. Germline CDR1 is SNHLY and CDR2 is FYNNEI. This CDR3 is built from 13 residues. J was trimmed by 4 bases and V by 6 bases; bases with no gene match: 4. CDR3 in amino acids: CASRSGTGYEQYF. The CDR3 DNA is TGTGCCAGCAGGTCCGGGACAGGGTACGAGCAGTACTTC.

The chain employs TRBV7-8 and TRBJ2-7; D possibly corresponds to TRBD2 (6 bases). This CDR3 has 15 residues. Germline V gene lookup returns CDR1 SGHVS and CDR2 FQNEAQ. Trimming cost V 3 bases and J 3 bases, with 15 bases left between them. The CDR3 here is CASSFQEGSYYEQYF. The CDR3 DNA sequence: TGTGCCAGCAGCTTCCAGGAGGGGTCCTACTACGAGCAGTACTTC.

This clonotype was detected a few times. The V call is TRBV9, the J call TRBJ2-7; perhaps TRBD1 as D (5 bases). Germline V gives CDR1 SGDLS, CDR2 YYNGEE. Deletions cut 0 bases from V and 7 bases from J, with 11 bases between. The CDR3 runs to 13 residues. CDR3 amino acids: CASSVEQAREQYF. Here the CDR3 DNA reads TGTGCCAGCAGCGTAGAACAGGCCCGGGAGCAGTACTTC.